This paragraph reports one T cell receptor (beta chain). What it recognizes is unknown. Caucasian, healthy and from Russia, the donors were aged between roughly 6 and 95. This specimen belongs to a study of blood T cells in healthy people across ages. Overall study results and limits: Across samples, TCR beta diversity tracked strongly with naive T cell percentage. Diversity estimated from one million T cells was considered an underestimate.

This CDR3 is built from 16 residues. Per the germline V gene, CDR1 is MDHEN and CDR2 is SYDVKM. Trimming took 3 bases from V and 5 from J; bases not matched to a gene: 9. Primers used in a second PCR of roughly 6 to 12 cycles were a sample-barcoded 5' primer and a J-beta primer mix. A 12-random-nucleotide template-switch adaptor tagged each cDNA molecule. TCRdb passed the 5' RACE reads through MiXCR, listing each CDR3 protein once. This repertoire shows just over 800,000 distinct CDR3 sequences, 62% found once; its top ten account for roughly a quarter. Sequencing used blood. The receptor was isolated from a man aged 30 to 39 in good health. V usage is TRBV28 and J usage is TRBJ2-4; 8 bases line up with TRBD1. CDR3 nucleotides: TGTGCCAGCAGTTTGGGGCAGGGGGCAAATCAAAACATTCAGTACTTC. Translation gives CASSLGQGANQNIQYF.